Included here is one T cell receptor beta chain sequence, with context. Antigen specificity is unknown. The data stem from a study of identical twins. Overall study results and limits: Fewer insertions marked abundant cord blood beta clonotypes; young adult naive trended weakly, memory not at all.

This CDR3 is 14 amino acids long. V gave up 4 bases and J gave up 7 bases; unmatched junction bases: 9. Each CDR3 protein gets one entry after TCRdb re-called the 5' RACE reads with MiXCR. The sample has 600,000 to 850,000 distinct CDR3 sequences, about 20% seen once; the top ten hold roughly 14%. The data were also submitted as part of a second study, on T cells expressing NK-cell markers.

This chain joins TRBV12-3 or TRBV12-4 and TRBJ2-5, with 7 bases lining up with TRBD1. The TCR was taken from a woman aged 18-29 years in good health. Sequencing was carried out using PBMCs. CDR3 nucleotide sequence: TGTGCCAGCAGTTCGGGACAGAGGGGGCCGACCCAGTACTTC. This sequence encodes CASSSGQRGPTQYF.